The table lists the clone carrying this T cell receptor beta chain with many counts. Its specificity is unknown. This sample is part of a study of CD8+CD57+ T cells in acquired aplastic anemia. At the level of the study: The mean DNA yield obtained from sorted CD4+ and CD8+ cells came to 3 to 3.5 ug.

Per the germline V gene, CDR1 is ENHRY and CDR2 is SYGVKD. V was trimmed by 7 bases and J by 8 bases, leaving 14 bases between them. The CDR3 totals 13 residues. Template material for TCR beta VDJ and CDR3 profiling consisted of genomic DNA. TCRdb reanalysed the reads using MiXCR and keeps one entry per CDR3 protein. Of 150,000 or so distinct CDR3 sequences listed, less than 60% are singletons. Study-wide results and caveats: Common to patients and controls were roughly 30 CD8+ CDR3 sequences.

Before being chosen for sequencing, patients had shown CD8+CD57+ cell expansion by flow cytometry. Every patient had severe acquired aplastic anemia. Material for sequencing was sorted CD4+, CD8+, or CD8+CD57+ T cells (not recorded which) from PBMCs. The sequence came from a human donor with aplastic anemia. The rearrangement uses TRBV10-3 and TRBJ1-4; D possibly corresponds to TRBD1 (5 bases). This CDR3 is CAIKRDEEEKLFF. Here the CDR3 DNA reads TGTGCCATCAAGAGGGACGAAGAGGAAAAACTGTTTTTT.